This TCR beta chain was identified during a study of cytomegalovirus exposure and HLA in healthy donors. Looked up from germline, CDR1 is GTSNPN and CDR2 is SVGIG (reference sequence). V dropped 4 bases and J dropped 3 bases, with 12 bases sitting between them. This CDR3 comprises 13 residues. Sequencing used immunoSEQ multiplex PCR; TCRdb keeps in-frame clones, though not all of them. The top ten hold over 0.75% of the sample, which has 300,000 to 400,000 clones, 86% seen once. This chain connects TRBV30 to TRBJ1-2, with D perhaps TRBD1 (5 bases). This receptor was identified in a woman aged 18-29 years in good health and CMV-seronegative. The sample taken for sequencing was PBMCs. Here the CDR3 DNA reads TGTGCCTGGACGACAGCCCCTTACTATGGCTACACCTTC. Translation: CAWTTAPYYGYTF.